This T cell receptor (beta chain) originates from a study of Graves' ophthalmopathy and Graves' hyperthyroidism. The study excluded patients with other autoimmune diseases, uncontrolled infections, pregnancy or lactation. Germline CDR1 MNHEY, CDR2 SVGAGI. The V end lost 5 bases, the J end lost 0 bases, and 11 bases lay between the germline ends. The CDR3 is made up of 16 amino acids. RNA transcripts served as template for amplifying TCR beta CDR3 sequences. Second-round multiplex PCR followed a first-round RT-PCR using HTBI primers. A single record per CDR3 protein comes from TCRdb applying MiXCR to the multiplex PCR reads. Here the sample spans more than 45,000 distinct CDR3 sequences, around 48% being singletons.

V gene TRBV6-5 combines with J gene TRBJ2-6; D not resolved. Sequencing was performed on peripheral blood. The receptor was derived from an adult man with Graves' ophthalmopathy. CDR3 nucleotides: TGTGCCAGCAGTCTTTGGATGGGCTCTGGGGCCAACGTCCTGACTTTC. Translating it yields CASSLWMGSGANVLTF.